This T cell receptor beta chain came from a study of human T cells and chemical hapten exposure. From the RACE reads, TCRdb called clonotypes with MiXCR, one entry per CDR3 protein. The sample has 250,000 or so distinct CDR3 sequences, over 7.5% seen once; the top ten hold more than 0.95%. The junction had 6 bases not matched to a gene; V was cut back by 0 bases and J by 7 bases. CDR1 and CDR2 from the germline V gene are LGHNA and YSLEER. CDR3 size: 16 residues. This clonotype appeared many times. Described time point: pre-sensitization, week 0. Treatment of the sample: therapeutic diphenylcyclopropenone sensitization with weekly scalp DPC.

The gene calls are TRBV4-3 and TRBJ1-6; 7 bases are shared with TRBD1. This sequence was found in a man younger than 35 with alopecia areata. Some clones in this sample may be carry-over from other donors' samples. The sequencing used whole blood, collected in connection with sensitization to the hapten diphenylcyclopropenone (DPC). CDR3 bases: TGCGCCAGCAGCCAAGACGGACAGGCTCGAAATTCACCCCTCCACTTT. It codes for CASSQDGQARNSPLHF.